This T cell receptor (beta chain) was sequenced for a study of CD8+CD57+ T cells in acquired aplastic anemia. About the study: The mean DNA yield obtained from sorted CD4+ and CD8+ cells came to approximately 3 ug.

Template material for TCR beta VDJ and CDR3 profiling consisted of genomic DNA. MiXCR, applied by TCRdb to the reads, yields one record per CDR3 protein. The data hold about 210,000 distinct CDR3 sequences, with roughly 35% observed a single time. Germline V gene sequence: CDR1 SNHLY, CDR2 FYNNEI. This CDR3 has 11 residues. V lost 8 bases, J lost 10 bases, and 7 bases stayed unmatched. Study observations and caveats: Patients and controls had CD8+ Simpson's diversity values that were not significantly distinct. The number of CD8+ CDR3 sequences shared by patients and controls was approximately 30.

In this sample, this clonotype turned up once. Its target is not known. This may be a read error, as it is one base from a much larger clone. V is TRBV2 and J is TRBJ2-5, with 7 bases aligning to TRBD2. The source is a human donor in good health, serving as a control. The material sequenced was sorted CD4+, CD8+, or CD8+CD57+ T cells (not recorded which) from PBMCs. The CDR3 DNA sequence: TGTGCCAGCGGTTTTCGGGACTACCAGTACTTC. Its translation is CASGFRDYQYF.